This is a list of T cell receptor beta chains from one sample in a study of beta chain features in type 1 diabetes. Libraries were prepared by immunoSEQ multiplex PCR; TCRdb keeps only in-frame clonotypes and omits some of them. The repertoire includes around 310,000 clones, 9.5% to 11% of them detected once, and about 0.015% sits in the top ten. The sequenced material came from naive CD4+ T cells from blood. Receptor source: a woman in her 30s in good health. Both conserved end residues are part of each CDR3. The D gene is left open where the match is weak. Clone sizes are given selectively: once, few, many, or a class where the clone is expanded.

v_gene	d_gene	abundance	j_gene	len	CDR3aa	CDR3nt
TRBV28	TRBD2	.	TRBJ2-5	14	CASSSPGREETQYF	TGTGCCAGCAGTTCCCCGGGGAGGGAGGAGACCCAGTACTTC
TRBV9	.	few	TRBJ2-1	15	CASSVTGDSYNEQFF	TGTGCCAGCAGCGTGACCGGAGATTCCTACAATGAGCAGTTCTTC
TRBV5-4	TRBD2	.	TRBJ2-3	16	CASSPGLAGATDTQYF	TGTGCCAGCAGCCCGGGACTAGCGGGGGCCACAGATACGCAGTATTTT
TRBV23-1	.	few	TRBJ1-1	14	CASSQSQVTFGAFF	TGCGCCAGCAGTCAATCCCAGGTCACATTCGGAGCTTTCTTT
TRBV28	.	.	TRBJ1-5	16	CASHSNPGPSNQPQHF	TGTGCCAGCCACTCGAACCCCGGTCCTAGCAATCAGCCCCAGCATTTT
TRBV28	TRBD1	few	TRBJ2-7	15	CASGTTGGLSYEQYF	TGTGCCAGCGGAACAACAGGGGGCCTCTCCTACGAGCAGTACTTC
TRBV11-1	.	few	TRBJ2-5	14	CASRKGAIQETQYF	TGTGCCAGCAGAAAGGGAGCCATTCAAGAGACCCAGTACTTC
TRBV28	.	.	TRBJ1-2	11	CASSSTRSYTF	TGTGCCAGCAGTTCCACGAGGAGCTACACCTTC
TRBV5-4	.	few	TRBJ2-7	18	CASSLGPVGVDSTYEQYF	TGTGCCAGCAGCCTAGGTCCCGTCGGTGTGGACTCTACCTACGAGCAGTACTTC
TRBV4-3	TRBD1	.	TRBJ2-7	14	CASSQVTGGYEQYF	TGCGCCAGCAGCCAAGTAACAGGGGGCTACGAGCAGTACTTC
TRBV28	.	.	TRBJ1-1	14	CASSLANRNTEAFF	TGTGCCAGCAGTTTAGCTAACAGGAACACTGAAGCTTTCTTT
TRBV12-5	TRBD2	few	TRBJ2-3	22	CASASQGAGASGRWGSTDTQYF	TGTGCTAGTGCCTCACAGGGGGCCGGGGCTAGCGGGAGGTGGGGGTCAACAGATACGCAGTATTTT
TRBV18	TRBD1	.	TRBJ2-7	14	CASSPGQADYEQYF	TGTGCCAGCTCGCCGGGACAGGCCGACTACGAGCAGTACTTC
TRBV10-3	.	.	TRBJ2-1	17	CAISDMVGSSSYNEQFF	TGTGCCATCAGTGACATGGTCGGGAGTAGCTCCTACAATGAGCAGTTCTTC
TRBV20-1	.	few	TRBJ2-7	11	CSADRSYEQYF	TGCAGTGCTGACAGGTCCTACGAGCAGTACTTC
TRBV4-3	.	.	TRBJ2-7	13	CASSQDVTYEQYF	TGCGCCAGCAGCCAAGATGTTACCTACGAGCAGTACTTC
TRBV27	TRBD1	.	TRBJ1-5	14	CASSPGGSNQPQHF	TGTGCCAGCAGCCCAGGGGGTAGCAATCAGCCCCAGCATTTT
TRBV5-5	.	few	TRBJ2-6	15	CASSWGDSGANVLTF	TGTGCCAGCAGTTGGGGAGATTCTGGGGCCAACGTCCTGACTTTC
TRBV27	.	few	TRBJ2-1	15	CASRNRDKQLNEQFF	TGTGCCAGCAGGAACAGGGATAAGCAACTCAATGAGCAGTTCTTC
TRBV7-2	TRBD2	few	TRBJ2-1	16	CASSSRLAGGNNEQFF	TGTGCCAGCAGCTCCAGACTAGCGGGAGGGAACAATGAGCAGTTCTTC
TRBV11-2	.	few	TRBJ2-1	15	CASSLIVGSYNEQFF	TGTGCCAGCAGCTTAATAGTGGGGAGCTACAATGAGCAGTTCTTC
TRBV30	.	.	TRBJ1-3	12	CAWSLLGNTIYF	TGTGCCTGGAGTCTACTCGGAAACACCATATATTTT
TRBV28	.	.	TRBJ1-1	14	CASSLAMVDRGAFF	TGTGCCAGCAGTTTAGCGATGGTCGATAGAGGAGCTTTCTTT
TRBV6-5	.	.	TRBJ2-5	13	CASSSLAPETQYF	TGTGCCAGCAGTTCTTTGGCACCTGAGACCCAGTACTTC
TRBV4-3	.	few	TRBJ2-7	14	CASSQDYYIYEQYF	TGCGCCAGCAGCCAAGACTACTATATCTACGAGCAGTACTTC
TRBV19	TRBD2	.	TRBJ2-1	15	CASSTRTSGKGEQFF	TGTGCCAGTAGTACCAGGACTAGCGGGAAAGGTGAGCAGTTCTTC
TRBV30	TRBD2	.	TRBJ2-3	15	CAWSVGLAGTDTQYF	TGTGCCTGGAGTGTCGGACTAGCGGGCACAGATACGCAGTATTTT
TRBV27	.	.	TRBJ2-7	13	CASMERVSYEQYF	TGTGCCAGCATGGAACGGGTTTCATACGAGCAGTACTTC
TRBV6-5	.	few	TRBJ1-5	15	CASSSDRARNQPQHF	TGTGCCAGCAGCTCCGACAGAGCTCGCAATCAGCCCCAGCATTTT
TRBV9	.	.	TRBJ2-3	18	CASSAGEAGTYSTDTQYF	TGTGCCAGCAGCGCAGGAGAAGCCGGGACATATAGCACAGATACGCAGTATTTT
TRBV29-1	TRBD2	.	TRBJ2-3	14	CSLSVAGASDTQYF	TGCAGTCTATCGGTAGCGGGGGCCTCTGATACGCAGTATTTT
TRBV10-3	TRBD1	once	TRBJ2-1	14	CAIMLGTDYNEQFF	TGTGCCATCATGCTCGGGACAGACTACAATGAGCAGTTCTTC
TRBV7-2	TRBD1	.	TRBJ1-1	14	CASSPTGGGTEAFF	TGTGCCAGCAGCCCCACAGGGGGCGGCACTGAAGCTTTCTTT
TRBV29-1	TRBD1	.	TRBJ1-1	15	CSVEPWTGGVAEAFF	TGCAGCGTTGAGCCTTGGACAGGGGGCGTCGCTGAAGCTTTCTTT
TRBV5-6	TRBD1	few	TRBJ2-3	14	CASSRTGGSDTQYF	TGTGCCAGCAGCAGGACAGGGGGCTCAGATACGCAGTATTTT
TRBV6-5	TRBD1	.	TRBJ1-1	14	CASGKGQPNTEAFF	TGTGCCAGCGGGAAGGGACAGCCGAACACTGAAGCTTTCTTT
TRBV19	.	.	TRBJ2-4	16	CASTGRDTLAKNIQYF	TGTGCCAGTACCGGCCGGGACACTTTAGCCAAAAACATTCAGTACTTC
TRBV7-9	TRBD1	few	TRBJ1-2	16	CASSLGDRGLRYGYTF	TGTGCCAGCAGCTTAGGGGACAGGGGGCTCAGATATGGCTACACCTTC
TRBV4-3	.	.	TRBJ2-1	19	CASSQTLVVDNPNYNEQFF	TGCGCCAGCAGCCAAACCCTGGTCGTGGACAACCCGAACTACAATGAGCAGTTCTTC
TRBV9	.	few	TRBJ1-3	16	CASSVGGQRTGNTIYF	TGTGCCAGCAGCGTAGGAGGTCAAAGGACTGGAAACACCATATATTTT
TRBV7-9	TRBD1	few	TRBJ1-2	14	CASIRTGGDYGYTF	TGTGCCAGCATCCGGACAGGGGGCGACTATGGCTACACCTTC
TRBV5-1	TRBD2	.	TRBJ2-1	15	CASSLLASGNNEQFF	TGCGCCAGCAGCTTGTTAGCTAGCGGGAACAATGAGCAGTTCTTC
TRBV7-9	.	.	TRBJ2-7	17	CASSVQQSGPSSYEQYF	TGTGCCAGCAGCGTTCAACAAAGTGGTCCAAGCTCCTACGAGCAGTACTTC
TRBV7-3	TRBD2	.	TRBJ2-1	15	CASSPLAGGPGEQFF	TGTGCCAGCAGCCCCCTAGCGGGAGGGCCGGGGGAGCAGTTCTTC
TRBV27	TRBD2	few	TRBJ2-5	18	CASSHSGLAGLLEETQYF	TGTGCCAGCAGTCACTCGGGACTAGCGGGACTGCTGGAAGAGACCCAGTACTTC
TRBV7-3	.	few	TRBJ2-1	15	CASSLNGDSDNEQFF	TGTGCCAGCAGCTTAAATGGCGACAGCGACAATGAGCAGTTCTTC